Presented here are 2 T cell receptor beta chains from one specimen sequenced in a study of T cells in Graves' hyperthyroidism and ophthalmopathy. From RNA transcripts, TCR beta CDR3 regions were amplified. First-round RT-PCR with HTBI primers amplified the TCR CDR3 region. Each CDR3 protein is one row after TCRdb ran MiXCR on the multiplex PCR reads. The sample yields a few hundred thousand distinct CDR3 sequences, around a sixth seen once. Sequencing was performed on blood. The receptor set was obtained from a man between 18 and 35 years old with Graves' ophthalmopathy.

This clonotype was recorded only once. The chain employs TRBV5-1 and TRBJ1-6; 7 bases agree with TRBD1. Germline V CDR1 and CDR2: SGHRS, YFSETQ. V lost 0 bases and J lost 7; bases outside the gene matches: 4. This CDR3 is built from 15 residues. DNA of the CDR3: TGCGCCAGCAGCTTGGCCCTGACAGGGAATTCACCCCTCCACTTT. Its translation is CASSLALTGNSPLHF.

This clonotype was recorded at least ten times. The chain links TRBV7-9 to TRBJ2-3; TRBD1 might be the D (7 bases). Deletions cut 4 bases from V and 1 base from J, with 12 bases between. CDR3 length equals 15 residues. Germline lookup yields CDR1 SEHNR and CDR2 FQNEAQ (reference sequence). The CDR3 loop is CASSSTGEGTDTQYF. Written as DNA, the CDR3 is TGTGCCAGCAGCTCTACAGGGGAGGGCACAGATACGCAGTATTTT.